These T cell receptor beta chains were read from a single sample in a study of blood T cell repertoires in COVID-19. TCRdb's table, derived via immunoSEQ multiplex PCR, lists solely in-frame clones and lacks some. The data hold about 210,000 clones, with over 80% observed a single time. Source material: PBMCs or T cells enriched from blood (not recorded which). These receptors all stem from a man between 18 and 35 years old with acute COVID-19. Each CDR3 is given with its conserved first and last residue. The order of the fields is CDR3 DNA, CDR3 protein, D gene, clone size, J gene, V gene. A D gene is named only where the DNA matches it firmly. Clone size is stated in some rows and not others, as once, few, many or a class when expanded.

TGTGCCAGCAGCCCAGGAAGTACCTATGGCTACACCTTC	CASSPGSTYGYTF	.	.	TRBJ1-2	TRBV7-2
TGCGCCAGCAGCCAAGATCTTCGGGAGCCCCAGCATTTT	CASSQDLREPQHF	.	.	TRBJ1-5	TRBV4-3
TGTGCCAGCAGTTTATTTTCGGACAGAGATTCCTACGAGCAGTACTTC	CASSLFSDRDSYEQYF	.	.	TRBJ2-7	TRBV28
TGTGCCAGCAGCGCGAACCCCAGCGGCGGGACAGGGGCTGAAAAACTGTTTTTT	CASSANPSGGTGAEKLFF	TRBD1	.	TRBJ1-4	TRBV9
TGTGCCAGCGGACTAGCGGCCTCCCAAGAGACCCAGTACTTC	CASGLAASQETQYF	TRBD2	.	TRBJ2-5	TRBV7-9
TGTGCCAGCAGCGACGCAATGGGGGGGAACACTGAAGCTTTCTTT	CASSDAMGGNTEAFF	.	few	TRBJ1-1	TRBV5-4
TGTGCCAGCAGTCAAACGTGGGGCGGCGGTAATGAAAAACTGTTTTTT	CASSQTWGGGNEKLFF	.	once	TRBJ1-4	TRBV14
TGTGCCAGCAGCCACAGGAACACAGATACGCAGTATTTT	CASSHRNTDTQYF	.	.	TRBJ2-3	TRBV7-9
TGTGCCAGCAGCGCGACAGGGTTGCGAAAACTGTTTTTT	CASSATGLRKLFF	TRBD1	.	TRBJ1-4	TRBV4-2
TGCGCCAGCAGCCAGGGGACTAGCGGAGTTAGAGGCAATGAGCAGTTCTTC	CASSQGTSGVRGNEQFF	TRBD2	.	TRBJ2-1	TRBV4-3
TGTGCCAGCAGCTTAGACTATTTGGGCTACACCTTC	CASSLDYLGYTF	.	.	TRBJ1-2	TRBV7-6
TGTGCCTGGAGCCAAAATTCCTACGAGCAGTACTTC	CAWSQNSYEQYF	.	.	TRBJ2-7	TRBV30
TGTGCCAGCAGCCACCTAGCTCCGAAGGAGGGGACAGATACGCAGTATTTT	CASSHLAPKEGTDTQYF	.	.	TRBJ2-3	TRBV7-9
TGTGCCAGCAGTTCGATTCAGGGTGAAGGAACCGGGGAGCTGTTTTTT	CASSSIQGEGTGELFF	.	.	TRBJ2-2	TRBV28
TGTGCCAGCAGTTTTCCCCGCGGGAGTGGCACAGATACGCAGTATTTT	CASSFPRGSGTDTQYF	TRBD2	once	TRBJ2-3	TRBV28
TGTGCCAGCAGCCCCCGGGACAGGGGAAACACCATATATTTT	CASSPRDRGNTIYF	TRBD1	.	TRBJ1-3	TRBV7-9
TGTGCCAGCAGCCCCGGGACTAGCGGGAGGTCCGGAGAAGATACGCAGTATTTT	CASSPGTSGRSGEDTQYF	TRBD2	.	TRBJ2-3	TRBV7-3
TGTGCCAGCAGCGTAGAGGGCGGACTAGCGGGAGTTGAGCAGTTCTTC	CASSVEGGLAGVEQFF	TRBD2	.	TRBJ2-1	TRBV9
TGCGCCAGCTACCGGGACAGGGGGGGCTCTGGGGCCAACGTCCTGACTTTC	CASYRDRGGSGANVLTF	TRBD1	.	TRBJ2-6	TRBV5-1
TGTGCCAGCAGAGGGGATCCTCGCTACGAGCAGTACTTC	CASRGDPRYEQYF	.	.	TRBJ2-7	TRBV27
TGTGCCAGCAGTTACGGGGCTGCAGCCTACGAGCAGTACTTC	CASSYGAAAYEQYF	.	.	TRBJ2-7	TRBV6-5
TGCAGCGCCACTAGGAGTGGTGGGTCTGAAGCTTTCTTT	CSATRSGGSEAFF	.	.	TRBJ1-1	TRBV29-1
TGTGCCATCAGTGTGGATCGGACTAGCGTGGATACGCAGTATTTT	CAISVDRTSVDTQYF	TRBD2	.	TRBJ2-3	TRBV10-3
TGTGCCAGCTCGGCCGACAGGGGCGCGAACGATGGCTACACCTTC	CASSADRGANDGYTF	TRBD1	.	TRBJ1-2	TRBV18
TGTGCCAGCACCGACAGCACCTACACTGAAGCTTTCTTT	CASTDSTYTEAFF	.	.	TRBJ1-1	TRBV21-1
TGTGCCTGGAGTGTTACAGGGACAGATACGCAGTATTTT	CAWSVTGTDTQYF	.	.	TRBJ2-3	TRBV30
TGTGCCTGGACAGGAGGCTCAGATACGCAGTATTTT	CAWTGGSDTQYF	.	once	TRBJ2-3	TRBV30
TGTGCCAGCAGCTTAGCGCGCGGGGTCTACTCCTACAATGAGCAGTTCTTC	CASSLARGVYSYNEQFF	.	.	TRBJ2-1	TRBV7-9
TGTGCCAGCAGTTTATGGGGCCAGGGCAATCAGCCCCAGCATTTT	CASSLWGQGNQPQHF	.	.	TRBJ1-5	TRBV28
TGTGCCAGCATGACCAGGGGGCGCTGGAATGAGCAGTTCTTC	CASMTRGRWNEQFF	TRBD1	.	TRBJ2-1	TRBV27
TGTGCCAGTAGTATACGAGGCGAGCAGTACTTC	CASSIRGEQYF	.	few	TRBJ2-7	TRBV19
TGTGCCAGCAGCGCATCAAACCCTAGCGGAACACCTAGCACAGATACGCAGTATTTT	CASSASNPSGTPSTDTQYF	TRBD2	.	TRBJ2-3	TRBV9
TGTGCCAGCAGTTTAAGGCAGGAGGGTGGCTACACCTTC	CASSLRQEGGYTF	.	.	TRBJ1-2	TRBV28
TGTGCCAGCAGTTTCCCCCAGGGTTTAGATGGCTACACCTTC	CASSFPQGLDGYTF	.	.	TRBJ1-2	TRBV28
TGTGCCACCAGTGGGGGGGGGACTACAGCTACCTACGAGCAGTACTTC	CATSGGGTTATYEQYF	TRBD2	.	TRBJ2-7	TRBV24-1
TGTGCCAGCAGAAGTGGCGGGACTAGCGGAAATCCAAGGGTAATAAGCACAGATACGCAGTATTTT	CASRSGGTSGNPRVISTDTQYF	TRBD2	.	TRBJ2-3	TRBV2
TGTGCCAGCTCACCGGGACAGAAGAATCAGCCCCAGCATTTT	CASSPGQKNQPQHF	TRBD1	.	TRBJ1-5	TRBV18
TGTGCCAGCAGTTCTAGCGGGCAACTCACAGATACGCAGTATTTT	CASSSSGQLTDTQYF	TRBD2	.	TRBJ2-3	TRBV28
TGCGCCAGCAGCCAAGATGGGCAGAGCTCCTATAATTCACCCCTCCACTTT	CASSQDGQSSYNSPLHF	.	few	TRBJ1-6	TRBV4-3
TGCGCCAGCAGCTTGGGACTAGCGGGAGAGGTTACCGGGGAGCTGTTTTTT	CASSLGLAGEVTGELFF	TRBD2	once	TRBJ2-2	TRBV5-1
TGTGCCAGCAGTCCGGGACAGCACTCCTACGAGCAGTACTTC	CASSPGQHSYEQYF	TRBD1	.	TRBJ2-7	TRBV28
TGTGCCAGCAGTTCCAGGCTGTCCTACAATGAGCAGTTCTTC	CASSSRLSYNEQFF	.	few	TRBJ2-1	TRBV28
TGTGCCAGCAGCCCGGGACAGACAGATACGCAGTATTTT	CASSPGQTDTQYF	TRBD1	.	TRBJ2-3	TRBV5-4